The 22 T cell receptor delta chains below were found in one sample sequenced in a study of gamma-delta T cells after stem cell transplantation. TCRdb re-called the RT-PCR reads through CATT. The repertoire includes roughly 1,400 delta-chain clones, 7.3% of them detected once, and approximately 50% sits in the top ten. Specimen: gamma-delta T cells. Receptors originate from a human donor. It is not recorded whose cells these are; they may come from a transplant donor.

V gene TRDV2 combines with J gene TRDJ1; the match to TRDD3 covers 11 bases. CDR3 length equals 15 residues. V shed 3 bases and J 11 bases; nucleotides not matched to a gene: 13. The germline V gene has CDR1 GEAIGNYY and CDR2 EKD. CDR3 in DNA: TGTGCCTGTGACGGTCTGGGGGATACCGGGACTCAGCTCATCTTT. Translated: CACDGLGDTGTQLIF.

This clone was counted a few times. The TCRdb protein, from a much larger clone, departs from this DNA's translation at residue 3, likely by read error; the protein shown derives from the DNA. V and J are TRDV2 and TRDJ1; maybe TRDD3 (6 bases). The CDR3 has 16 residues. CDR1 is GEAIGNYY and CDR2 is EKD in the germline V gene. The CDR3: CARDNMEGERSDKLIF. CDR3 DNA: TGTGCCCGTGACAACATGGAGGGGGAGCGGTCAGATAAACTCATCTTT.

As for this clone: With a far larger clone one base away, a read error is the likely cause. The rearrangement joins TRDV2 to TRDJ1; 9 bases line up with TRDD3. CDR3 length: 19 amino acids. Germline V gene data show CDR1 as GEAIGNYY and CDR2 as EKD. Trimming removed 0 bases from V and 2 bases from J; junction bases left unmatched: 15. The CDR3 nucleotides read TGTGCCTGTGACACCATGGAACCAACTGGGGGAGCTCTAACCGATAAACTCATCTTT. Residues: CACDTMEPTGGALTDKLIF.

Relative to its sample, this clone is medium-sized. This likely reflects a read error, since a far larger clone is one base away. V and J are TRDV2 and TRDJ1, with 8 bases fitting TRDD3. In germline, CDR1 is GEAIGNYY, CDR2 EKD. The CDR3 has 16 amino acids. The trim removed 1 base at V and 3 bases at J, leaving 9 bases unmatched. CDR3 nucleotide sequence: TGTGCCTGTGACACACTGGGGATACTCGCTCCCGATAAACTCATCTTT. It yields the protein CACDTLGILAPDKLIF.

For this clone: TCRdb pairs this DNA with a much larger clone's protein that differs at residue 14, likely a read error; the protein shown was translated from the DNA. V is TRDV2 and J is TRDJ2, with 13 bases fitting TRDD3. There are 16 residues in the CDR3. Germline V CDR1 and CDR2: GEAIGNYY, EKD. CDR3 amino acids: CACDALLGDTAAQPFF. DNA of the CDR3: TGTGCCTGTGACGCCTTACTGGGGGATACGGCAGCACAACCCTTCTTT.

This clone is medium-sized in the sample. The rearrangement uses TRDV2 and TRDJ1; D perhaps matches TRDD3 (5 bases). This CDR3 contains 17 residues. V lost 0 bases, J lost 0 bases, and 16 bases lay in between. The germline V gene has CDR1 GEAIGNYY and CDR2 EKD. In DNA, the CDR3 is TGTGCCTGTGACACCCTGAACGTACTGGAAGACACCGATAAACTCATCTTT. Translation: CACDTLNVLEDTDKLIF.

Regarding this clone: A far larger clone is a single base away, which makes a read error likely. This sample also contains other DNA sequences that code for the same CDR3. The V gene is TRDV2, the J gene TRDJ3; 12 nucleotides agree with TRDD3. The CDR3 sequence is 22 residues long. Germline lookup yields CDR1 GEAIGNYY and CDR2 EKD. V lost 3 bases, J lost 0 bases, and 14 bases stayed unmatched. CDR3 bases: TGTGCCTGTGACGAACCTGGGGGATACGCGGAGGGGAGCTCCTGGGACACCCGACAGATGTTTTTC. This encodes CACDEPGGYAEGSSWDTRQMFF.

A remark on this clone: This likely traces to a read error, being one base from a far larger clone. The chain joins TRDV2 to TRDJ3; possibly TRDD3 for D (6 bases). This CDR3 comprises 22 residues. In germline, CDR1 is GEAIGNYY, CDR2 EKD. V was pared by 3 bases and J by 0 bases, with 26 bases between. The CDR3 coding sequence is TGTGCCTGTGACGAACCTGGGAGATACGCGGAGGGAAGCTCCTGGGACACCCGACAGATGTTTTTC. Translation gives CACDEPGRYAEGSSWDTRQMFF.

By frequency in the sample, this clone is medium-sized. The CDR3 loop is CACDTLGDNISWDTRQMFF. The CDR3 coding sequence is TGTGCCTGTGACACCTTGGGGGATAATATCTCCTGGGACACCCGACAGATGTTTTTC. The chain recombines TRDV2 with TRDJ3, with 9 nucleotides matching TRDD3. J gave up 0 bases and V 0 bases, and 5 bases lay outside the gene matches. Looked up from germline, CDR1 is GEAIGNYY and CDR2 is EKD. The CDR3 contains 19 residues.

This clone is medium-sized by share. This chain connects TRDV2 to TRDJ1; TRDD3 matches 11 bases. Germline CDR1 is GEAIGNYY and CDR2 is EKD. V was pared by 0 bases and J by 0 bases, with 5 bases of the junction left unmatched. This CDR3 comprises 17 residues. CDR3 in amino acids: CACDTVGGYAHTDKLIF. The CDR3 DNA reads TGTGCCTGTGACACCGTTGGGGGATACGCCCACACCGATAAACTCATCTTT.

This clone rates as medium-sized. In the same sample, other DNA sequences code for this CDR3. V usage is TRDV2 and J usage is TRDJ1; D unclear. There are 14 residues in the CDR3. V was cut by 3 bases and J by 0 bases, with 10 bases left in between. Per the germline V gene, CDR1 is GEAIGNYY and CDR2 is EKD. The CDR3 region has the DNA TGTGCCTGTGACCATGTACTGTACACCGATAAACTCATCTTT. This codes for CACDHVLYTDKLIF.

In this sample, this clone is medium-sized. V usage is TRDV2 and J usage is TRDJ3, with TRDD3 matching over 8 bases. This CDR3 region has 21 residues. The V gene's germline CDR1 is GEAIGNYY and CDR2 EKD. The V gene end was trimmed by 1 base and the J gene end by 0 bases; junction bases not matched to a gene: 13. CDR3 bases: TGTGCCTGTGACACGGCGTACGCTACTGGGGGCAGCTCCTGGGACACCCGACAGATGTTTTTC. Protein product: CACDTAYATGGSSWDTRQMFF.

Notes on this clone: This likely came from a read error, as a far larger clone is one base away. The chain recombines TRDV2 with TRDJ1, with TRDD3 matching over 9 bases. Per the germline V gene, CDR1 is GEAIGNYY and CDR2 is EKD. The CDR3 is 15 residues long. CDR3 residues: CACDALLGDTDKPIF. CDR3 DNA: TGTGCCTGTGACGCCCTACTGGGGGACACCGATAAACCCATCTTT.

By share, this clone ranks as medium-sized. V gene TRDV2 combines with J gene TRDJ1; 8 bases match TRDD3. Germline values: CDR1 GEAIGNYY, CDR2 EKD. The CDR3 covers 14 residues. V lost 0 bases and J lost 4; bases outside the gene matches: 3. The CDR3 is CACDTVGDFDKLIF. The CDR3 DNA sequence: TGTGCCTGTGACACCGTGGGGGATTTCGATAAACTCATCTTT.

Details on this clone: A far larger clone is one nucleotide away, so this likely arose from a read error. The same CDR3 is also encoded by other DNA sequences in this sample. The V call is TRDV2, the J call TRDJ1, with 8 bases fitting TRDD3. The germline CDR1 and CDR2 sequences are GEAIGNYY and EKD. The CDR3 totals 16 residues. CDR3 DNA sequence: TGTGCCTGTGACACACTGGGGATACAGGACACAGATAAACTCATCTTT. Translated, it gives CACDTLGIQDTDKLIF.

Relative to its sample, this clone is medium-sized. Distinct nucleotide sequences in the sample also encode this CDR3. The chain recombines TRDV2 with TRDJ1; 11 bases agree with TRDD3. This CDR3 comprises 19 residues. The germline V gene encodes CDR1 GEAIGNYY and CDR2 EKD. J lost 1 base, V lost 0 bases, and 12 bases had no gene match. DNA of the CDR3: TGTGCCTGTGACACCGTTGAATACTGGGGGATAGGCCCCACCGATAAACTCATCTTT. It specifies CACDTVEYWGIGPTDKLIF.

This clone is labeled as medium-sized. This chain connects TRDV2 to TRDJ1; tentative D call: TRDD3 (6 bases). CDR1 is GEAIGNYY and CDR2 is EKD in the germline V gene. The V gene lost 2 bases and the J gene lost 2 bases, with 11 bases spanning the gap. This CDR3 region has 14 residues. CDR3 in DNA: TGTGCCTGTGACATCCTGGGGCGGACCGATAAACTCATCTTT. Translating it yields CACDILGRTDKLIF.

This clone occurred a few times. TCRdb's protein for this DNA is that of a much larger clone and differs from the translation at residue 11, likely a read error; the protein shown is the DNA translation. This chain connects TRDV2 to TRDJ1, with 10 bases identical to TRDD3. The CDR3 has 17 residues. CDR1 and CDR2 (germline): GEAIGNYY, EKD. V gave up 3 bases and J gave up 1 base; unmatched junction bases: 10. This CDR3 reads CACDVLGDALCTDKLIF. Written as DNA, the CDR3 is TGTGCCTGTGACGTACTGGGGGATGCTTTGTGCACCGATAAACTCATCTTT.

In its sample, this clone was seen a few times. The amino acid sequence in TCRdb belongs to a much larger clone and departs from this DNA's translation at residue 12, likely a sequencing read error; the sequence shown is translated from the DNA. The chain carries TRDV2 and TRDJ1, with 8 bases identical to TRDD3. The ends lost 4 bases at V and 12 bases at J; junction bases unmatched: 15. This CDR3 comprises 14 residues. CDR1 and CDR2 from the germline V gene are GEAIGNYY and EKD. CDR3 DNA: TGTGCCTGTGATCCCATTTTACTGGGGGCCAAATTCATCTTT. This sequence encodes CACDPILLGAKFIF.

As regards this clone: TCRdb's entry gives the protein of a much larger clone, which mismatches this DNA's translation at residue 14, likely from a read error; the protein reported here is translated from the DNA. The chain couples TRDV2 to TRDJ3; 8 nucleotides match TRDD3. There are 19 residues in the CDR3. The germline V gene encodes CDR1 GEAIGNYY and CDR2 EKD. The chain's CDR3 is CACDGAGGPSSWDARQMFF. Here the CDR3 DNA reads TGTGCCTGTGACGGGGCTGGGGGACCTAGCTCCTGGGACGCCCGACAGATGTTTTTC.

This clone was counted a few times. This may be a read error: a much more frequent sequence differs by one nucleotide. Within the sample, other DNA sequences also encode this same CDR3. This rearrangement joins TRDV2 to TRDJ1, with 7 bases identical to TRDD3. The germline CDR1 and CDR2 sequences are GEAIGNYY and EKD. Losses at the gene ends were 3 bases for V and 3 bases for J; bases not matched to a gene: 18. The CDR3 totals 18 residues. The CDR3 nucleotides read TGTGCCTGTGACCCTGTGGACTGGGGACCCCGGGCCCCCGATAAACTCATCTTT. Encoded protein: CACDPVDWGPRAPDKLIF.

This clone has more than one count but fewer than ten. TCRdb's listed protein matches a much larger clone and diverges from this DNA's translation at residue 9, likely through a read error; the protein shown comes from the DNA. The chain links TRDV2 to TRDJ1; 7 bases are a match to TRDD3. The germline V gene has CDR1 GEAIGNYY and CDR2 EKD. There are 17 residues in the CDR3. The J segment lost 0 bases and the V segment lost 1 base, leaving 10 bases of the junction unmatched. This chain's CDR3 is CACDTLGGAIHTDKLIF. DNA of the CDR3: TGTGCCTGTGACACGCTGGGGGGAGCTATCCACACCGATAAACTCATCTTT.